The T cell receptor beta chain under discussion was sequenced for a study of blood T cell repertoires in COVID-19. The wider study: Samples representing acute and convalescent COVID-19 were sourced from the United States, Italy and Spain.

Profiling relied on immunoSEQ multiplex PCR, and the TCRdb table lists in-frame clones only, not all of them. This repertoire shows about 300,000 clones, 83% found once; its top ten account for approximately 9%. This CDR3 is 16 amino acids long. V lost 3 bases and J lost 0, with 16 bases in between. Germline CDR1 reads SGDLS; CDR2 reads YYNGEE. The sample taken for sequencing was peripheral blood. This receptor was taken from a woman aged 50 to 60 who had recovered from COVID-19. The gene calls are TRBV9 and TRBJ2-7; D may be TRBD1 (7 bases). CDR3 coding DNA: TGTGCCAGCAGCGGACTAGGGACAGCGAGCTCCTACGAGCAGTACTTC. This translates into CASSGLGTASSYEQYF. The full variable domain, rest sourced from reference TRBV9 and TRBJ2-7, is DSGVTQTPKHLITATGQRVTLRCSPRSGDLSVYWYQQSLDQGLQFLIQYYNGEERAKGNILERFSAQQFPDLHSELNLSSLELGDSALYFCASSGLGTASSYEQYFGPGTRLTVT.